This T cell receptor beta chain was identified during a study of blood T cells in healthy people across ages. Germline V gene sequence: CDR1 WSHSY, CDR2 SAAADI. CDR3 size: 13 residues. Trimming shortened V by 7 bases and J by 3 bases, and 11 bases separated the two germline ends. Through a sample-barcoded 5' primer and a J-beta primer mix, a second PCR was run for roughly 7 to 12 cycles. TCRdb itself ran the 5' RACE reads through MiXCR, one entry per CDR3 protein. The table records approximately 810,000 distinct CDR3 sequences, under 40% of them present only once. Sample: blood. The chain carries TRBV10-2 and TRBJ2-3; D remains ambiguous. The clonotype originates from a man aged 18 to 29 in good health. CDR3 sequence reads: CASTRRKTDTQYF. CDR3 DNA sequence: TGCGCCAGCACTCGCAGGAAAACAGATACGCAGTATTTT.